Below are 19 T cell receptor beta chains sequenced from a single sample in a study of siplizumab effects on memory and regulatory T cells. Assay: immunoSEQ multiplex PCR; the TCRdb copy retains only in-frame clones and omits some. The sample holds about 120,000 clones, 93% seen once. The sequenced sample consisted of non-Treg CD4+ T cells sorted from blood. All receptors come from a human donor in good health.

The chain combines TRBV4-3 with TRBJ1-4; D remains unclear. Trimming removed 0 bases from V and 11 bases from J, with 16 bases in between. Germline lookup yields CDR1 LGHNA and CDR2 YSLEER. This CDR3 has 15 amino acids. The CDR3 sequence is CASSQEGRRERKLFF. The CDR3 region has the DNA TGCGCCAGCAGCCAAGAAGGCCGGCGGGAAAGGAAACTGTTTTTT.

This clone occurred once. The genes are TRBV7-9 and TRBJ2-2; 7 bases line up with TRBD1. V lost 5 bases and J lost 6; bases outside the gene matches: 6. CDR1 and CDR2 from the germline V gene are SEHNR and FQNEAQ (reference sequence). There are 14 residues in the CDR3. The DNA for the CDR3 is TGTGCCAGCAGCACACAGGGGTCTGCCGGGGAGCTGTTTTTT. Amino acids: CASSTQGSAGELFF.

This chain uses TRBV5-1 with TRBJ2-5, with 8 positions matching TRBD1. Germline V gene lookup returns CDR1 SGHRS and CDR2 YFSETQ. J gave up 0 bases and V 4 bases, and 8 bases lay outside the gene matches. The CDR3 runs 16 residues. This chain's CDR3 is CASSPGQGGYQETQYF. The DNA of the CDR3 is TGCGCCAGCAGCCCAGGACAGGGTGGGTACCAAGAGACCCAGTACTTC.

This sequence joins TRBV7-3 and TRBJ2-7; 9 bases map to TRBD1. The trim removed 4 bases at V and 5 bases at J, leaving 6 bases unmatched. The CDR3 totals 14 residues. CDR1 is SGHTA, CDR2 FQGTGA, per germline. The CDR3 protein is CASSSGQGRNEQYF. CDR3 nucleotides: TGTGCCAGCAGCTCAGGACAGGGGCGCAACGAGCAGTACTTC.

For this clone: Other DNA sequences from this sample encode an identical CDR3 as well. V is TRBV19 and J is TRBJ1-1; the D gene is possibly TRBD1 (5 bases). Germline CDR1 is LNHDA and CDR2 is SQIVND (reference sequence). There are 14 residues in the CDR3. The germline V and J ends were trimmed by 3 bases and 1 base, with 9 bases remaining between them. The CDR3 DNA follows: TGTGCCAGTAGTATTCGGGGACCGAACACTGAAGCTTTCTTT. It encodes CASSIRGPNTEAFF.

The chain carries TRBV5-1 and TRBJ2-3, with 9 nucleotides matching TRBD2. Trimming removed 3 bases from V and 4 bases from J; junction bases left unmatched: 6. Germline V gives CDR1 SGHRS, CDR2 YFSETQ. The CDR3 totals 15 residues. The CDR3 spells CASSYGGGASDTQYF. In DNA, the CDR3 is TGCGCCAGCAGCTATGGCGGGGGGGCTTCAGATACGCAGTATTTT.

This clone was counted once. This sequence joins TRBV15 and TRBJ2-1, with 7 bases that match TRBD2. CDR1 and CDR2 (germline): LNHNV, YYDKDF (reference sequence). CDR3 length: 17 amino acids. The V gene end was trimmed by 0 bases and the J gene end by 6 bases; junction bases not matched to a gene: 11. CDR3 loop: CATSRDPAGTTSNEQFF. CDR3 coding DNA: TGTGCCACCAGCAGAGACCCAGCGGGGACTACGAGCAATGAGCAGTTCTTC.

This chain joins TRBV28 and TRBJ1-2; TRBD1 aligns across 7 bases. V shed 3 bases and J 8 bases; nucleotides not matched to a gene: 9. CDR3 size: 14 residues. CDR1 MDHEN and CDR2 SYDVKM come from the germline V gene. In DNA form, the CDR3 reads TGTGCCAGCAGTTTGAGAGGGGGCGAACGAGGCTACACCTTC. Amino acids: CASSLRGGERGYTF.

The gene calls are TRBV6-1 and TRBJ1-2; D remains unclear. Germline CDR1 reads MNHNS; CDR2 reads SASEGT. V lost 2 bases and J lost 4, with 11 bases in between. The CDR3 loop spans 14 amino acids. Written as DNA, the CDR3 is TGTGCCAGCAGTGAAATCTTTGCAAGCTATGGCTACACCTTC. Protein product: CASSEIFASYGYTF.

This clone was recorded only once. In nucleotides, the CDR3 is TGTGCCAGCAGTGCCCAGGATGGGGAAGCTTTCTTT. It specifies CASSAQDGEAFF. The chain employs TRBV6-5 and TRBJ1-1; D unclear. The CDR3 has 12 amino acids. In germline, CDR1 is MNHEY, CDR2 SVGAGI. The germline V and J ends were trimmed by 5 bases and 8 bases, with 12 bases remaining between them.

J is TRBJ2-1 and V is TRBV4-1; 15 bases fit TRBD2. The trim removed 4 bases at V and 1 base at J, leaving 14 bases unmatched. Germline CDR1 MGHRA, CDR2 YSYEKL. The CDR3 loop spans 21 amino acids. The CDR3 DNA reads as TGCGCCAGCAGCCGGGTCTCGGGCGGACTAGCGGGGGGGGAATCCTACAATGAGCAGTTCTTC. This encodes CASSRVSGGLAGGESYNEQFF.

The CDR3 DNA is TGTGCCAGCAGCCTAGATACGGCGGTAGATACGCAGTATTTT. Amino acids: CASSLDTAVDTQYF. The chain employs TRBV7-9 and TRBJ2-3; D remains unclear. Germline V gene data show CDR1 as SEHNR and CDR2 as FQNEAQ (reference sequence). The CDR3 totals 14 residues. Trimming stripped 5 bases from V and 5 bases from J, with 14 bases between.

The chain links TRBV7-2 to TRBJ1-2; a possible D gene is TRBD1 (5 bases). The V gene lost 0 bases and the J gene lost 7 bases, with 9 bases spanning the gap. Germline lookup yields CDR1 SGHTA and CDR2 FQGNSA. CDR3 size: 13 residues. CDR3 DNA: TGTGCCAGCAGCTTAGCCAGGGATCCTGGCTACACCTTC. Translation gives CASSLARDPGYTF.

The V gene is TRBV5-4, the J gene TRBJ1-1; 8 bases agree with TRBD1. The V gene end was trimmed by 0 bases and the J gene end by 1 base; junction bases not matched to a gene: 2. From germline, CDR1 is SGHNT and CDR2 YYREEE (reference sequence). The CDR3 length is 15 residues. CDR3 DNA sequence: TGTGCCAGCAGCTTGGCGGGGACAGGGAACACTGAAGCTTTCTTT. Protein product: CASSLAGTGNTEAFF. The full variable domain, its missing parts supplied by reference TRBV5-4 and TRBJ1-1, is ETGVTQSPTHLIKTRGQQVTLRCSSQSGHNTVSWYQQALGQGPQFIFQYYREEENGRGNFPPRFSGLQFPNYSSELNVNALELDDSALYLCASSLAGTGNTEAFFGQGTRLTVV.

This rearrangement joins TRBV7-3 to TRBJ2-5; possible D gene TRBD1, 7 bases. The germline CDR1 and CDR2 sequences are SGHTA and FQGTGA. Trimming shortened V by 5 bases and J by 9 bases, and 25 bases separated the two germline ends. The CDR3 has 16 residues. As DNA, the CDR3 is TGTGCCAGCAGCCCAAACGGACCGGGGCAGGGGGAGGCCCAGTACTTC. It encodes CASSPNGPGQGEAQYF.

This chain joins TRBV18 and TRBJ2-7; 8 bases match TRBD2. Germline V lookup: CDR1 KGHSH, CDR2 LQKENI. V gave up 0 bases and J gave up 5 bases; unmatched junction bases: 6. The length of the CDR3 is 15 residues. The CDR3 here is CASSPPGGGLHEQYF. Here the CDR3 DNA reads TGTGCCAGCTCACCACCCGGGGGGGGCCTCCACGAGCAGTACTTC.

In its sample, this clone was seen once. The V gene is TRBV5-1, the J gene TRBJ2-3; 9 bases fit TRBD2. Unmatched junction bases numbered 9, after V lost 3 bases and J lost 4 bases. Germline V gene data show CDR1 as SGHRS and CDR2 as YFSETQ. This CDR3 spans 16 amino acids. This CDR3 is CASSSSGTSRADTQYF. The CDR3 DNA reads as TGCGCCAGCAGCTCATCCGGGACTAGCCGCGCAGATACGCAGTATTTT.

In its sample, this clone was seen a few times. The chain combines TRBV18 with TRBJ1-2; D gene ambiguous. The V end lost 3 bases, the J end lost 1 base, and 6 bases lay between the germline ends. The CDR3 length is 13 residues. Germline values: CDR1 KGHSH, CDR2 LQKENI. CDR3 amino acids: CASSPGGNYGYTF. For the CDR3, the DNA is TGTGCCAGCTCACCGGGCGGTAACTATGGCTACACCTTC. Using reference TRBV18 and TRBJ1-2 for the parts outside the CDR3, the full variable domain is NAGVMQNPRHLVRRRGQEARLRCSPMKGHSHVYWYRQLPEEGLKFMVYLQKENIIDESGMPKERFSAEFPKEGPSILRIQQVVRGDSAAYFCASSPGGNYGYTFGSGTRLTVV.

A few counts support this clone. The chain is built from TRBV29-1 and TRBJ1-1; D is unclear. V dropped 3 bases and J dropped 1 base, with 6 bases sitting between them. CDR1 SQVTM and CDR2 ANQGSEA come from the germline V gene. The CDR3 is 12 residues long. CDR3 protein: CSVEKGNTEAFF. The DNA of the CDR3 is TGCAGCGTTGAGAAGGGGAACACTGAAGCTTTCTTT.